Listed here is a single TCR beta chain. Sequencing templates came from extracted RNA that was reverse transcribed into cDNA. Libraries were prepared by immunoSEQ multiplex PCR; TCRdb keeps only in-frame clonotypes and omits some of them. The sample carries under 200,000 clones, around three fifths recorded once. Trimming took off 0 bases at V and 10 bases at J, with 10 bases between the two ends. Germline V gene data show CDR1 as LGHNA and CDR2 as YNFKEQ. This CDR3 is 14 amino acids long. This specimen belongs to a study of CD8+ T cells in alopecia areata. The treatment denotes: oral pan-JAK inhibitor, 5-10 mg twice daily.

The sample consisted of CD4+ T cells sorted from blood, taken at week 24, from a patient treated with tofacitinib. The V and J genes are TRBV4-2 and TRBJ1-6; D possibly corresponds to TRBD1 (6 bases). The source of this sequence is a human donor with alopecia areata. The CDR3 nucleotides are TGTGCCAGCAGCCAAGACGAGGGGGGATCACCCCTCCACTTT. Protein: CASSQDEGGSPLHF.